This T cell receptor beta chain was found in a study of T-cell reconstitution after alpha-beta-depleted transplantation in children (dated by TCRdb to between 2015 and 2016). Regarding the study in general: The study quantitatively tracked T-cell immune reconstitution after TCRalphabeta/CD19-depleted allogeneic hematopoietic cell transplantation in children using TCR repertoire profiling.

This clonotype came up a few times. The clone's antigen remains unknown. No much larger clonotype is one base removed from it; base qualities were not supplied. The library was made by PCR. Sequencing instrument: Illumina HiSeq 2500. TCR library preparation used molecular barcoding, with unique molecular identifiers applied to normalize quantification of the TCRbeta repertoire. TCRdb trimmed the raw reads at Q25, called clones with MiXCR and kept productive beta chains. Every CDR3 protein is listed once, alongside the most common genes and DNA of its rows. The sample data list 500,000 to 600,000 distinct CDR3 sequences, and about 16% of these were observed just once. Around 3.3% of the sample rests with the top ten. The germline V gene provides CDR1 SNHLY and CDR2 FYNNEI. Including the terminal cysteine and phenylalanine, the CDR3 comprises 15 residues. Here the CDR3 DNA is all that survives: 45 bases in frame from base 1. V is shortened by 4 bases, J by 6 bases, and the region joining them spans 17 bases.

The source of this sequence is a human donor who donated a stem cell graft to a child with acute lymphoblastic leukemia. The V gene is TRBV2 and the J gene is TRBJ2-3; the D gene could be TRBD1 or TRBD2, each one agreeing over 6 bases. The material was PBMCs from the stem cell graft donor, obtained from the stem cell graft. The CDR3 corresponds to CASSVGGGGVDTQYF. The bases read TGTGCCAGCAGTGTGGGCGGAGGGGGAGTTGATACGCAGTATTTT.